This TCR beta chain appears in the sequencing data of a study of regulatory T cells in long-lasting Graves disease. The CDR3 runs 14 residues. Germline-derived CDR1 and CDR2 are LNHDA and SQIVND (reference sequence). Losses at the gene ends were 10 bases for V and 2 bases for J; bases not matched to a gene: 10. With iRepertoire HTBI primers and Arm-PCR of CDR3 regions, TCR beta libraries were built. TCRdb fed the multiplex PCR reads into MiXCR, producing one record per CDR3 protein. The sample records 500,000 to 700,000 distinct CDR3 sequences, 15% to 20% being singletons. This clonotype was picked up a small number of times. The time point denotes: newly diagnosed GD, antithyroid drugs for less than 3 months. PBMCs provided the RNA from which the TCR library was made. This sample also appeared in a second study, on T cells in Graves' hyperthyroidism and ophthalmopathy. Per that study: A median around 5.9 months before onset, the model predicted ophthalmopathy.

The chain has TRBV19 and TRBJ1-2; 7 bases are a match to TRBD1. The TCR was taken from a woman between 25 and 40 years old with Graves disease. Material: peripheral blood mononuclear cells (PBMCs), obtained at new diagnosis, from a patient treated with antithyroid drugs. The CDR3: CATRTGQRNYGYTF. The DNA of the CDR3 is TGTGCCACGCGGACAGGCCAAAGGAACTATGGCTACACCTTC.